Below are 20 T cell receptor beta chains sequenced from a single sample in a study of blood T cell repertoires in COVID-19. Only in-frame clones appear in the TCRdb table, and some are missing; sequencing was by immunoSEQ multiplex PCR. The sample lists 150,000 or so clones; roughly 90% were seen once. The source material was peripheral blood. The receptors stem from a human donor in a cohort sampled during active COVID-19.

The rearrangement joins TRBV29-1 to TRBJ2-6; 7 bases align to TRBD1. Germline V lookup: CDR1 SQVTM, CDR2 ANQGSEA. The CDR3 consists of 19 residues. With V trimmed by 6 bases and J by 0 bases, 17 bases remained unmatched. The CDR3 here is CSVWDSDALSSSGANVLTF. CDR3 nucleotide sequence: TGCAGCGTCTGGGACAGCGATGCCTTAAGTTCCTCTGGGGCCAACGTCCTGACTTTC.

V and J are TRBV6-4 and TRBJ2-1; TRBD1 agrees at 9 bases. The CDR3 has 15 amino acids. Germline-derived CDR1 and CDR2 are MRHNA and SNTAGT. J was trimmed by 8 bases and V by 3 bases; bases with no gene match: 8. CDR3 sequence: CASSEGTGPFYEQFF. CDR3 DNA sequence: TGTGCCAGCAGTGAGGGGACAGGGCCCTTTTATGAGCAGTTCTTC.

The gene calls are TRBV9 and TRBJ2-1; perhaps TRBD1 as D (6 bases). V gave up 3 bases and J gave up 5 bases, with 18 bases separating them. This CDR3 is 16 amino acids long. CDR1 and CDR2 (germline): SGDLS, YYNGEE. The CDR3 loop is CASSARTGLGDNEQFF. The CDR3 nucleotides are TGTGCCAGCAGCGCCAGAACAGGGTTGGGCGACAATGAGCAGTTCTTC. Full variable domain (remainder filled in from reference TRBV9 and TRBJ2-1): DSGVTQTPKHLITATGQRVTLRCSPRSGDLSVYWYQQSLDQGLQFLIQYYNGEERAKGNILERFSAQQFPDLHSELNLSSLELGDSALYFCASSARTGLGDNEQFFGPGTRLTVL.

The gene calls are TRBV30 and TRBJ1-3, with 8 bases fitting TRBD1. From germline, CDR1 is GTSNPN and CDR2 SVGIG (reference sequence). CDR3 size: 21 residues. Trimming cost V 0 bases and J 0 bases; bases outside gene matches: 19. CDR3 sequence: CAWSVRKGTGRGPISGNTIYF. The CDR3 region has the DNA TGTGCCTGGAGTGTACGGAAGGGGACAGGACGAGGGCCTATCTCTGGAAACACCATATATTTT.

This chain connects TRBV27 to TRBJ2-6, with unresolved D. CDR1 MNHEY and CDR2 SMNVEV come from the germline V gene (reference sequence). The CDR3 consists of 15 residues. V was clipped by 6 bases and J by 1 base, with 10 bases between them. The CDR3 DNA is TGTGCCAGCAGCTCAAGCACGTCTGGGGCCAACGTCCTGACTTTC. Amino acids: CASSSSTSGANVLTF.

This clone was detected once. The chain couples TRBV7-8 to TRBJ2-2; 7 bases line up with TRBD1. The trim removed 5 bases at V and 1 base at J, leaving 7 bases unmatched. Germline assignment: CDR1 SGHVS and CDR2 FQNEAQ. This CDR3 has 16 amino acids. CDR3 nucleotides: TGTGCCAGCAGCCAACAGGGGTCCCTGAACACCGGGGAGCTGTTTTTT. It is translated as CASSQQGSLNTGELFF.

The chain recombines TRBV12-2 with TRBJ1-1; the table's D call of TRBD1 was not tested on the DNA. TRBV12-2 is a documented pseudogene. The CDR3 covers 14 residues. The CDR3 region has the DNA TGTGCAAGTCGCTTAGAGGGGGTGAACACTGAAGCTTTCTTT. As protein: CASRLEGVNTEAFF.

The chain combines TRBV7-3 with TRBJ2-2; a weak D match, TRBD1 (6 bases). The CDR3 contains 13 residues. CDR1 and CDR2 (germline): SGHTA, FQGTGA. Trimming took off 5 bases at V and 4 bases at J, with 8 bases between the two ends. As DNA, the CDR3 is TGTGCCAGCAGCAACAGGGTCACCGGGGAGCTGTTTTTT. Protein sequence: CASSNRVTGELFF.

The V call is TRBV3-1 (or the pseudogene TRBV3-2), the J call TRBJ2-2; D possibly corresponds to TRBD2 (5 bases). V was cut by 2 bases and J by 1 base, with 11 bases left in between. The CDR3 has 16 amino acids. The germline gives CDR1 LGHDT, CDR2 YNNKEL (reference sequence). The CDR3 is CASSQSTGKNTGELFF. As DNA, the CDR3 is TGTGCCAGCAGCCAATCAACGGGGAAGAACACCGGGGAGCTGTTTTTT.

The V gene is TRBV5-1, the J gene TRBJ2-1; 8 positions match TRBD1. Trimming took 4 bases from V and 3 from J; bases not matched to a gene: 9. CDR1 and CDR2 (germline): SGHRS, YFSETQ. The length of the CDR3 is 16 residues. The CDR3 protein is CASSDRTGRNYNEQFF. In DNA form, the CDR3 reads TGCGCCAGCAGCGACAGGACAGGGAGAAACTACAATGAGCAGTTCTTC.

The count of this clone is one. V gene TRBV5-1 combines with J gene TRBJ2-3; TRBD2 aligns across 10 bases. Germline V lookup: CDR1 SGHRS, CDR2 YFSETQ. CDR3 length equals 15 residues. V gave up 1 base and J gave up 3 bases; unmatched junction bases: 2. CDR3 loop: CASSLSSGRTDTQYF. CDR3 DNA sequence: TGCGCCAGCAGCTTGAGTAGCGGGAGGACAGATACGCAGTATTTT.

The genes are TRBV7-9 and TRBJ2-7; 10 bases line up with TRBD1. J gave up 3 bases and V 5 bases, and 4 bases lay outside the gene matches. The germline gives CDR1 SEHNR, CDR2 FQNEAQ (reference sequence). The CDR3 runs to 14 residues. CDR3 in DNA: TGTGCCAGCAGCACTGACAGGGGGCACTACGAGCAGTACTTC. It specifies CASSTDRGHYEQYF.

This sequence joins TRBV7-2 and TRBJ2-2, with 8 bases lining up with TRBD2. The V and J ends lost 3 bases and 6 bases, in that order; junction bases with no gene match: 6. The germline V gene encodes CDR1 SGHTA and CDR2 FQGNSA. The CDR3 has 15 residues. The CDR3 nucleotides read TGTGCCAGCAGCTTTGCTAGCGGGCCGTCCGGGGAGCTGTTTTTT. Amino acids: CASSFASGPSGELFF.

The chain uses TRBV21-1 and TRBJ2-5; the listed D gene, TRBD1, was not tested against the DNA. TRBV21-1 is a pseudogene segment. The CDR3 consists of 14 residues. The CDR3 protein is CASSKGQGRETQYF. In nucleotides, the CDR3 is TGTGCCAGCAGCAAAGGCCAGGGAAGAGAGACCCAGTACTTC.

The genes are TRBV7-8 and TRBJ1-2; D is perhaps TRBD1 (6 bases). The CDR3 totals 17 residues. Trimming stripped 0 bases from V and 5 bases from J, with 19 bases between. Looked up from germline, CDR1 is SGHVS and CDR2 is FQNEAQ. The CDR3 nucleotides read TGTGCCAGCAGCTTAGCAGGCCTGGCAGGGGCGAAGTATGGCTACACCTTC. The encoded protein is CASSLAGLAGAKYGYTF.

The gene calls are TRBV2 and TRBJ1-5; D possibly corresponds to TRBD1 (5 bases). Germline CDR1 SNHLY, CDR2 FYNNEI. V was pared by 7 bases and J by 3 bases, with 13 bases between. CDR3 length: 14 amino acids. Here the CDR3 DNA reads TGTGCCAGCAACCCACAGGCTACCAATCAGCCCCAGCATTTT. Translated: CASNPQATNQPQHF.

The rearrangement links TRBV4-1 to TRBJ1-5, with TRBD1 as a possible D gene (5 bases). CDR1 MGHRA and CDR2 YSYEKL come from the germline V gene. This CDR3 has 14 residues. Trimming took 8 bases from V and 6 from J, leaving 17 bases between them. The CDR3 loop reads CASARVVLGQPQHF. CDR3 nucleotides: TGCGCCAGCGCCAGGGTTGTCTTGGGTCAGCCCCAGCATTTT.

J is TRBJ1-5 and V is TRBV11-2, with D unresolved. Germline V gene data show CDR1 as SGHAT and CDR2 as FQNNGV. V lost 5 bases and J lost 2, with 7 bases in between. The length of the CDR3 is 13 residues. The CDR3 DNA sequence: TGTGCCAGCAGCCCGGGAGGCAATCAGCCCCAGCATTTT. Translation gives CASSPGGNQPQHF.

This chain links TRBV6-1 with TRBJ1-3, with 8 bases matching TRBD1. This CDR3 region has 16 residues. CDR1 is MNHNS, CDR2 SASEGT, per germline. Trimming at V came to 3 bases and at J to 4 bases, leaving 8 bases not matched to a gene. The CDR3 sequence: CASSDRSRDRGNTIYF. The CDR3 DNA follows: TGTGCCAGCAGTGATCGGTCCCGGGACAGGGGAAACACCATATATTTT.

V is TRBV29-1 and J is TRBJ2-3, with 7 bases matching TRBD2. With V trimmed by 6 bases and J by 3 bases, 6 bases remained unmatched. The CDR3 has 13 amino acids. CDR1 is SQVTM and CDR2 is ANQGSEA in the germline V gene. CDR3 residues: CSVGLLPTDTQYF. The CDR3 coding sequence is TGCAGCGTGGGACTACTTCCGACAGATACGCAGTATTTT.